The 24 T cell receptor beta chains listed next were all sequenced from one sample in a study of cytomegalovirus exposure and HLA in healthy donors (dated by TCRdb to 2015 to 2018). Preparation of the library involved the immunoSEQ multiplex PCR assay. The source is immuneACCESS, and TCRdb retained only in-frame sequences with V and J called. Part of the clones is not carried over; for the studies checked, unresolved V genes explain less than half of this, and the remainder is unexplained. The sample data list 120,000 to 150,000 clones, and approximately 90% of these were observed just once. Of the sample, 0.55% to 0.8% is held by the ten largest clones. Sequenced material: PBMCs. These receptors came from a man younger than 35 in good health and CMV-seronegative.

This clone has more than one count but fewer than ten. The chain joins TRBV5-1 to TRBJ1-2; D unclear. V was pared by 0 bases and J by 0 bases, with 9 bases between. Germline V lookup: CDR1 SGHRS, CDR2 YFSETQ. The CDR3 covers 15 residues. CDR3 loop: CASSLDGSANYGYTF. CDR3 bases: TGCGCCAGCAGCTTGGACGGGTCGGCTAACTATGGCTACACCTTC.

The CDR3 reads CASSLDGLAGPGTYEQYV. The CDR3 DNA reads as TGTGCCAGCAGCTTAGACGGGCTAGCGGGACCAGGGACCTACGAGCAGTACGTC. J is TRBJ2-7 and V is TRBV7-8, with 9 bases fitting TRBD2. With 1 base clipped from V and 2 bases from J, the junction kept 12 bases outside the gene matches. CDR1 and CDR2 (germline): SGHVS, FQNEAQ. There are 18 residues in the CDR3.

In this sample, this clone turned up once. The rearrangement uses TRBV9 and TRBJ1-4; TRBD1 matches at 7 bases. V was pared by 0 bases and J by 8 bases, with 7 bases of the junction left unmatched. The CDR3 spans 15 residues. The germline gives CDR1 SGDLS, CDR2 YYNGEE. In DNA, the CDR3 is TGTGCCAGCAGCGTAGGCGGGCGCAGGGGGGAAAAACTGTTTTTT. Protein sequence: CASSVGGRRGEKLFF.

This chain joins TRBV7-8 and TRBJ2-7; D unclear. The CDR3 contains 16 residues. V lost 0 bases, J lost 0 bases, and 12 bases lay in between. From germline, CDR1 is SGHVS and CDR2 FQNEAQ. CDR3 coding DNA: TGTGCCAGCAGCTTAGCCCGGTCCCGAAACTCCTACGAGCAGTACTTC. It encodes CASSLARSRNSYEQYF. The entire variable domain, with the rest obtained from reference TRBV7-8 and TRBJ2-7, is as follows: GAGVSQSPRYKVAKRGQDVALRCDPISGHVSLFWYQQALGQGPEFLTYFQNEAQLDKSGLPSDRFFAERPEGSVSTLKIQRTQQEDSAVYLCASSLARSRNSYEQYFGPGTRLTVT.

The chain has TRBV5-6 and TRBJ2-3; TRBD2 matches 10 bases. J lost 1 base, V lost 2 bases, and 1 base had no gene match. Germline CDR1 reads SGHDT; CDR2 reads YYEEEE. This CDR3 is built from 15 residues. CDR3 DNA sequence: TGTGCCAGCAGCTTAGGACTAGCGGGCACAGATACGCAGTATTTT. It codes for CASSLGLAGTDTQYF.

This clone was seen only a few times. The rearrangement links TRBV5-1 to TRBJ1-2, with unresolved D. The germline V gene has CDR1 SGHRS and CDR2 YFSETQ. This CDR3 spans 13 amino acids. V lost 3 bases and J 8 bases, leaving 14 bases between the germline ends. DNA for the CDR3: TGCGCCAGCAGCTCGGAGGGCCTCTTGGGCTACACCTTC. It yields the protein CASSSEGLLGYTF.

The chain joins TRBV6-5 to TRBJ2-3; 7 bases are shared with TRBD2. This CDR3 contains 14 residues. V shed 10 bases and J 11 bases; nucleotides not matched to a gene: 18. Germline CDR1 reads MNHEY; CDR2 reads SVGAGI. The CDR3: CATFHPSGASRQYF. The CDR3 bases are TGTGCCACCTTCCATCCCAGCGGGGCCAGTAGGCAGTATTTT.

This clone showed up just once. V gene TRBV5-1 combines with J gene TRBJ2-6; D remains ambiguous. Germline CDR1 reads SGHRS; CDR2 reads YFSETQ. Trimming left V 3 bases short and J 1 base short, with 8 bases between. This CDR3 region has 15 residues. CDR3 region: CASSSTGSGANVLTF. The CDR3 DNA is TGCGCCAGCAGCTCCACGGGTTCTGGGGCCAACGTCCTGACTTTC.

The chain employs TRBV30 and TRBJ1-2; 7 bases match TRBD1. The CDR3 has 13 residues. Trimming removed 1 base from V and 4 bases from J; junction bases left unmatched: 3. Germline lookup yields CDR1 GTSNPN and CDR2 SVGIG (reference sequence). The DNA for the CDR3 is TGTGCCTGGAGTGGGGGACAGATCTATGGCTACACCTTC. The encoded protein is CAWSGGQIYGYTF.

The DNA for the CDR3 is TGCGCCAGCAGCTACTCGGAGGGAGACTACGAGCAGTACTTC. Amino acid sequence: CASSYSEGDYEQYF. The chain has TRBV5-1 and TRBJ2-7, with a possible D match to TRBD2 (6 bases). Germline V gene data show CDR1 as SGHRS and CDR2 as YFSETQ. The V gene lost 3 bases and the J gene lost 3 bases, with 13 bases spanning the gap. The length of the CDR3 is 14 residues.

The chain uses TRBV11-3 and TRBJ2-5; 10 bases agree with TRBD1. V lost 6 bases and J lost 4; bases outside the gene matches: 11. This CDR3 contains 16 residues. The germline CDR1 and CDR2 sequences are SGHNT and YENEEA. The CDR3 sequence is CASRRQGAVGGETQYF. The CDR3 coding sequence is TGTGCCAGCAGGCGACAGGGGGCGGTAGGTGGAGAGACCCAGTACTTC.

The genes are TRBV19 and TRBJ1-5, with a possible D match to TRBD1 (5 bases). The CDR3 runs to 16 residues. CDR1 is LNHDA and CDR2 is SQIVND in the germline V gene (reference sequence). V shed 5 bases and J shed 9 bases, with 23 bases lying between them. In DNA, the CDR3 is TGTGCCAGTAGTGCTGGTGGGAATTACAGGACACGGCCCCAGCATTTT. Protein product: CASSAGGNYRTRPQHF.

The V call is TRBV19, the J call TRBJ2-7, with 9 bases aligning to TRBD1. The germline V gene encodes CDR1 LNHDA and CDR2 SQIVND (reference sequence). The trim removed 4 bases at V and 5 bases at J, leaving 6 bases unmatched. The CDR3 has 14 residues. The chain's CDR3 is CASSTKRTGDEQYF. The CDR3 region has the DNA TGTGCCAGTAGTACTAAAAGGACAGGGGACGAGCAGTACTTC.

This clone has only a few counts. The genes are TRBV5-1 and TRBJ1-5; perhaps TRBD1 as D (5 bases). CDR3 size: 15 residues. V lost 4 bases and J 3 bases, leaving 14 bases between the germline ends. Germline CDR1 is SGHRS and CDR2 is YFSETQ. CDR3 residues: CASSEGAGNNQPQHF. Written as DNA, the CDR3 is TGCGCCAGCAGCGAAGGCGCAGGGAACAATCAGCCCCAGCATTTT.

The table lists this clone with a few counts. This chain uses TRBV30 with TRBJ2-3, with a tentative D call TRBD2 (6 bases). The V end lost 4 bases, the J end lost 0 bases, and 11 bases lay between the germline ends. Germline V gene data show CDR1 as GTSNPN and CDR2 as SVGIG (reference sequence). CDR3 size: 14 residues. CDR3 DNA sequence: TGTGCCTGGACTGGCGGGACCAGCACAGATACGCAGTATTTT. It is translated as CAWTGGTSTDTQYF. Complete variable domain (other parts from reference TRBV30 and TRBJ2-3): SQTIHQWPATLVQPVGSPLSLECTVEGTSNPNLYWYRQAAGRGLQLLFYSVGIGQISSEVPQNLSASRPQDRQFILSSKKLLLSDSGFYLCAWTGGTSTDTQYFGPGTRLTVL.

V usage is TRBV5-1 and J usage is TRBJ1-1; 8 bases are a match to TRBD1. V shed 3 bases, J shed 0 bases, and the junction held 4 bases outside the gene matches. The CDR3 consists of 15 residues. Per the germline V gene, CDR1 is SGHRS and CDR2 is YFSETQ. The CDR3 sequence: CASSSWTGMNTEAFF. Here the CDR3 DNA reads TGCGCCAGCAGCTCATGGACAGGGATGAACACTGAAGCTTTCTTT.

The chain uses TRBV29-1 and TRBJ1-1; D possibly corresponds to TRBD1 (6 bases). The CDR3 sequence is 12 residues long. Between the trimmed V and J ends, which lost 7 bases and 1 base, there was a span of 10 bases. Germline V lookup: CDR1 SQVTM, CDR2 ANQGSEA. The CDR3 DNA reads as TGCAGCGCCCAACAGGGGAACACTGAAGCTTTCTTT. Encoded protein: CSAQQGNTEAFF.

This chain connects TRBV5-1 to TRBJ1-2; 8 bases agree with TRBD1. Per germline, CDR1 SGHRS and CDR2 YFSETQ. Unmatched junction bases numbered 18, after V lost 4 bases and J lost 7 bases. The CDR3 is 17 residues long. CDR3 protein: CASSPYPGTGGTFGYTF. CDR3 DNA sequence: TGCGCCAGCAGCCCTTACCCCGGGACAGGCGGTACTTTTGGCTACACCTTC.

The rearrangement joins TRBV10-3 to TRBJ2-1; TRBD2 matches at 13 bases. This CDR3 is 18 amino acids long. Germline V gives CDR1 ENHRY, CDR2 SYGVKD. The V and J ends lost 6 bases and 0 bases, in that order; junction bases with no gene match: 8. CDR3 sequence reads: CAISGTSGDISSYNEQFF. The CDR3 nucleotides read TGTGCCATCAGCGGGACTAGCGGGGATATAAGCTCCTACAATGAGCAGTTCTTC.

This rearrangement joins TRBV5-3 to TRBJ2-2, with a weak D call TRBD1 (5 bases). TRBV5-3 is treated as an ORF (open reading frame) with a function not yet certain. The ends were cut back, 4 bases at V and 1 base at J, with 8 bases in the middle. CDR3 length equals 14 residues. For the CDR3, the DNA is TGTGCCAGAAGCCGAACAGGGAACACCGGGGAGCTGTTTTTT. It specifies CARSRTGNTGELFF.

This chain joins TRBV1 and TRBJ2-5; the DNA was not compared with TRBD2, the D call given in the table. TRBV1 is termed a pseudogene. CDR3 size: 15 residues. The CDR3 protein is CTSSQVTSFQETQYF. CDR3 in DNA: TGCACCAGCAGCCAAGTCACTAGTTTCCAGGAGACCCAGTACTTC.

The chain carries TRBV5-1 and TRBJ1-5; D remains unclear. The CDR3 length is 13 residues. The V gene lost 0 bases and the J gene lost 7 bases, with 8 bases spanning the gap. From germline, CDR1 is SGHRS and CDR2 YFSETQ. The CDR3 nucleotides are TGCGCCAGCAGCTTGGAACCTCTACAGCCCCAGCATTTT. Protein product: CASSLEPLQPQHF.

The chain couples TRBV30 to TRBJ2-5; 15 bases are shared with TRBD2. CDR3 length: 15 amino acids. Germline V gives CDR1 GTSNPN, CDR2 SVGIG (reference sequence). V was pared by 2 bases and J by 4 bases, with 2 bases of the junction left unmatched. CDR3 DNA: TGTGCCTGGAGTTTGGGACTAGCGGGAGGAGAGACCCAGTACTTC. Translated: CAWSLGLAGGETQYF.

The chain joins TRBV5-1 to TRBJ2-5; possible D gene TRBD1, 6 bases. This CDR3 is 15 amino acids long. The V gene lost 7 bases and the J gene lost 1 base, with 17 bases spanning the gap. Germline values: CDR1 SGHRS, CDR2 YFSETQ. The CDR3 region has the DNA TGCGCCAGCGGCCCATGGCAGGGGTTCCAAGAGACCCAGTACTTC. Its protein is CASGPWQGFQETQYF. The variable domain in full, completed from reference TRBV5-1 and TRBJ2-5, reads KAGVTQTPRYLIKTRGQQVTLSCSPISGHRSVSWYQQTPGQGLQFLFEYFSETQRNKGNFPGRFSGRQFSNSRSEMNVSTLELGDSALYLCASGPWQGFQETQYFGPGTRLLVL.